Shown below are 17 T cell receptor beta chains from a single sample sequenced in a study of response to subunit inactivated influenza vaccine. TCRdb ran MiXCR on the RT-PCR reads and lists one entry per CDR3 protein. The table records 630,000 or so distinct CDR3 sequences, around 14% of them present only once. Sequencing used PBMCs from blood, obtained 12 days after vaccination. The receptors originated from a man between 50 and 59 years old who received an inactivated influenza vaccine.

Only a few counts were recorded for this clonotype. V gene TRBV4-3 combines with J gene TRBJ2-7, with D unresolved. V gave up 0 bases and J gave up 1 base, with 7 bases separating them. The length of the CDR3 is 14 residues. In germline, CDR1 is LGHNA, CDR2 YSLEER. CDR3 coding DNA: TGCGCCAGCAGCCAAGAGGCAGGTTCCTACGAGCAGTACTTC. It codes for CASSQEAGSYEQYF.

This clonotype has a handful of counts. CDR3 DNA: TGTGCCATCAGTGAGTCGGACAGGGAGGATACGCAGTATTTT. Translated, it gives CAISESDREDTQYF. This chain joins TRBV10-3 and TRBJ2-3; 8 nucleotides line up with TRBD1. Per germline, CDR1 ENHRY and CDR2 SYGVKD. The junction had 2 bases not matched to a gene; V was cut back by 0 bases and J by 6 bases. The CDR3 runs to 14 residues.

This clonotype was counted a few times. J is TRBJ2-7 and V is TRBV5-1, with unresolved D. The CDR3 loop spans 17 amino acids. Germline loops: CDR1 SGHRS, CDR2 YFSETQ. V lost 1 base and J 0 bases, leaving 17 bases between the germline ends. The CDR3 nucleotides are TGCGCCAGCAGCTTGACCCTCGTAGGGCTAGGCTCCTACGAGCAGTACTTC. This encodes CASSLTLVGLGSYEQYF. Based on the CDR3 plus reference TRBV5-1 and TRBJ2-7, the full variable domain is KAGVTQTPRYLIKTRGQQVTLSCSPISGHRSVSWYQQTPGQGLQFLFEYFSETQRNKGNFPGRFSGRQFSNSRSEMNVSTLELGDSALYLCASSLTLVGLGSYEQYFGPGTRLTVT.

This clonotype was seen ten or more times. The chain carries TRBV20-1 and TRBJ2-7; D might be TRBD2 (5 bases). Germline V lookup: CDR1 DFQATT, CDR2 SNEGSKA (reference sequence). This CDR3 region has 14 residues. V was cut by 5 bases and J by 4 bases, with 18 bases left in between. The CDR3 is CSAEAVPGSYEQYF. In nucleotides, the CDR3 is TGCAGTGCTGAAGCGGTTCCCGGATCGTACGAGCAGTACTTC.

Ten or more counts support this clonotype. The rearrangement links TRBV5-1 to TRBJ1-4; D not resolved. Deletions cut 0 bases from V and 0 bases from J, with 6 bases between. The CDR3 extends over 15 amino acids. Germline V gene sequence: CDR1 SGHRS, CDR2 YFSETQ. DNA for the CDR3: TGCGCCAGCAGCTTGGGGTACGCAACTAATGAAAAACTGTTTTTT. As protein: CASSLGYATNEKLFF.

J is TRBJ2-2 and V is TRBV6-2 or TRBV6-3; D gene ambiguous. The CDR3 has 17 residues. V lost 7 bases and J 5 bases, leaving 23 bases between the germline ends. Germline CDR1 MNHEY, CDR2 SVGEGT. The chain's CDR3 is CASTPNSGRVGTGELFF. CDR3 DNA sequence: TGTGCCAGCACCCCAAACTCAGGTCGAGTGGGGACCGGGGAGCTGTTTTTT.

The chain has TRBV5-1 and TRBJ1-1; D gene ambiguous. The germline V gene has CDR1 SGHRS and CDR2 YFSETQ. The CDR3 totals 13 residues. V shed 1 base and J shed 4 bases, with 8 bases lying between them. CDR3 region: CASSLQDRTEAFF. The CDR3 DNA sequence: TGCGCCAGCAGCTTGCAGGACCGCACTGAAGCTTTCTTT.

The chain couples TRBV5-5 to TRBJ1-1; D gene unclear. Trimming took 0 bases from V and 5 from J, leaving 8 bases between them. The CDR3 is 13 residues long. CDR1 is SGHKS and CDR2 is YYEKEE in the germline V gene (reference sequence). In DNA form, the CDR3 reads TGTGCCAGCAGCTTGGTAGGCAAAACTGAAGCTTTCTTT. It specifies CASSLVGKTEAFF.

This clonotype was counted many times. This chain links TRBV20-1 with TRBJ2-2, with D possibly being TRBD1 or TRBD2 (5 bases each). Germline CDR1 reads DFQATT; CDR2 reads SNEGSKA (reference sequence). The germline V and J ends were trimmed by 6 bases and 3 bases, with 14 bases remaining between them. This CDR3 has 14 amino acids. The CDR3 nucleotides are TGCAGTGCAATCCGGGACGGGTACACCGGGGAGCTGTTTTTT. It translates to CSAIRDGYTGELFF.

The chain uses TRBV20-1 and TRBJ1-1; D remains unclear. Trimming left V 6 bases short and J 6 bases short, with 11 bases between. This CDR3 region has 11 residues. Germline-derived CDR1 and CDR2 are DFQATT and SNEGSKA (reference sequence). The CDR3 DNA is TGCAGTGCCTCCCCCCGAGCTGAAGCTTTCTTT. Translating it yields CSASPRAEAFF.

This clonotype was picked up a small number of times. The rearrangement uses TRBV11-2 and TRBJ2-4, with TRBD2 matching over 9 bases. Germline values: CDR1 SGHAT, CDR2 FQNNGV. V lost 3 bases, J lost 0 bases, and 9 bases stayed unmatched. This CDR3 region has 18 residues. The CDR3 loop reads CASSFLAGGDLAKNIQYF. The CDR3 coding sequence is TGTGCCAGCAGCTTCCTCGCGGGAGGGGACCTAGCCAAAAACATTCAGTACTTC.

V gene TRBV20-1 combines with J gene TRBJ2-3; no firm D call. The V end was cut by 3 bases, the J end by 2 bases, with 15 bases between. Per the germline V gene, CDR1 is DFQATT and CDR2 is SNEGSKA (reference sequence). This CDR3 region has 15 residues. The CDR3 nucleotides are TGCAGTGCTAGGGCCCCCCGGGCCTACACAGATACGCAGTATTTT. It codes for CSARAPRAYTDTQYF.

A few counts support this clonotype. This sequence joins TRBV29-1 and TRBJ1-2; D remains unclear. Per the germline V gene, CDR1 is SQVTM and CDR2 is ANQGSEA. The V and J ends lost 3 bases and 3 bases respectively, with 8 bases between them. This CDR3 is 12 amino acids long. Here the CDR3 DNA reads TGCAGCGTTGACTCCGGGTACTATGGCTACACCTTC. This codes for CSVDSGYYGYTF.

This clonotype was observed a handful of times. The chain carries TRBV21-1 and TRBJ1-1; TRBD1, the D gene given by the table, was not confirmed from the DNA. TRBV21-1 has pseudogene status. This CDR3 region has 14 residues. CDR3 in amino acids: CASSTRTVNTEAFF. Written as DNA, the CDR3 is TGTGCCAGCAGCACCCGGACAGTGAACACTGAAGCTTTCTTT.

This clonotype has more than one count but fewer than ten. The chain links TRBV7-9 to TRBJ2-1; 7 bases agree with TRBD1. This CDR3 is 14 amino acids long. Germline V gene sequence: CDR1 SEHNR, CDR2 FQNEAQ (reference sequence). The trim removed 2 bases at V and 8 bases at J, leaving 6 bases unmatched. In DNA form, the CDR3 reads TGTGCCAGCAGCTTACGACAGGGTGTTGATGAGCAGTTCTTC. Its protein product is CASSLRQGVDEQFF.

There are a few counts of this clonotype. The rearrangement uses TRBV5-1 and TRBJ2-5; 9 nucleotides agree with TRBD1. The V segment lost 7 bases and the J segment 5 bases; nucleotides outside the gene matches: 15. The CDR3 is 16 residues long. CDR1 and CDR2 (germline): SGHRS, YFSETQ. The DNA of the CDR3 is TGCGCCAGCCGCGTTCGTCCACAGGGGGCTGGGGAGACCCAGTACTTC. This sequence encodes CASRVRPQGAGETQYF.

The chain couples TRBV20-1 to TRBJ1-6; TRBD1 matches at 7 bases. The CDR3 is made up of 16 amino acids. J lost 7 bases, V lost 2 bases, and 11 bases had no gene match. Per the germline V gene, CDR1 is DFQATT and CDR2 is SNEGSKA (reference sequence). This CDR3 is CSARPPGQAGNSPLHF. The CDR3 DNA reads TGCAGTGCTAGACCCCCTGGACAGGCGGGGAATTCACCCCTCCACTTT.